This T cell receptor (beta chain) was captured in a study of T cells expressing NK-cell markers. General study findings and limits: NKG2C+ dominant clonotype frequencies in six donors were roughly 1.0-7.5% of CD8+ T cells.

CDR1 is DFQATT and CDR2 is SNEGSKA in the germline V gene (reference sequence). This CDR3 has 15 amino acids. No DNA is given; TCRdb re-called the 5' RACE reads and lists each CDR3 protein once. Its listing shows 550,000 to 600,000 distinct CDR3 sequences. Notes on this clonotype: Its antigen is unidentified.

This receptor was obtained from a man between 18 and 35 years old in good health. Input material: blood T cells: a sorted CD56 or NKG2C T cell subset, CD4+ or CD8+ T cells, or bulk PBMC T cells (not recorded which). The chain joins TRBV20-1 to TRBJ2-1; lacking DNA, the TRBD2 call made by TCRdb goes unchecked. The CDR3 sequence is CSTKKTSGSNNEQFF.